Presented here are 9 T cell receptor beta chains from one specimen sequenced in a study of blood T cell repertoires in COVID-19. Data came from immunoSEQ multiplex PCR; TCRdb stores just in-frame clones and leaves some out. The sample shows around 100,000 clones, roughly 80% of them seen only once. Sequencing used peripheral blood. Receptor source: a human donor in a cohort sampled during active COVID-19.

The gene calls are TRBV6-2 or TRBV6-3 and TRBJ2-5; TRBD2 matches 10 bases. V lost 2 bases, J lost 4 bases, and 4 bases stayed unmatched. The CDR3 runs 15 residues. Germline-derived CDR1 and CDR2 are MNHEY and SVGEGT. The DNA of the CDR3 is TGTGCCAGCAGTTACCCTAGCGGGGGAGGAGAGACCCAGTACTTC. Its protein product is CASSYPSGGGETQYF.

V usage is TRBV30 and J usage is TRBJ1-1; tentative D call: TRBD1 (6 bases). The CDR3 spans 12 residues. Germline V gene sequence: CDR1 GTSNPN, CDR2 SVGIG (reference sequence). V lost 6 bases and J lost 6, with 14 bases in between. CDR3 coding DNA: TGTGCCTGCCCCGTAGGGGGATCTGAAGCTTTCTTT. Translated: CACPVGGSEAFF.

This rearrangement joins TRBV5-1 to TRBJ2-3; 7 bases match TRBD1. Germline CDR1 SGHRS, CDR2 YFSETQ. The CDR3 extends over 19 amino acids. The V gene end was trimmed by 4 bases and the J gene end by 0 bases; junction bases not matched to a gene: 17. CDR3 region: CASSVPGQITITSTDTQYF. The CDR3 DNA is TGCGCCAGCAGCGTTCCGGGACAGATCACTATTACTAGCACAGATACGCAGTATTTT. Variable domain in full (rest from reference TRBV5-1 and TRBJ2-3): KAGVTQTPRYLIKTRGQQVTLSCSPISGHRSVSWYQQTPGQGLQFLFEYFSETQRNKGNFPGRFSGRQFSNSRSEMNVSTLELGDSALYLCASSVPGQITITSTDTQYFGPGTRLTVL.

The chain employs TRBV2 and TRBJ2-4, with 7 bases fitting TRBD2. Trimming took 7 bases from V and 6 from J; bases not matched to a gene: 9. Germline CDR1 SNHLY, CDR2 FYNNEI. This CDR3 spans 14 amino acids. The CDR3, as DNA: TGTGCCAGCAAATCAACCCGGGGGGTAAACATTCAGTACTTC. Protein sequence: CASKSTRGVNIQYF.

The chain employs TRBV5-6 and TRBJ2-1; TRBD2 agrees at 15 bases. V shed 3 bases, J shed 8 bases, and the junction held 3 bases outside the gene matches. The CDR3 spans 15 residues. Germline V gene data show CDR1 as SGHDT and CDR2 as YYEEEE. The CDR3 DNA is TGTGCCAGCAGCTGGGGACTAGCGGGGGGCGATGAGCAGTTCTTC. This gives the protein CASSWGLAGGDEQFF.

The CDR3, as DNA: TGTGCCAGCAGCCCTCGCCGGGACACCGAGGCTTTCTTT. The encoded protein is CASSPRRDTEAFF. The V and J genes are TRBV7-3 and TRBJ1-1, with TRBD1 as a possible D gene (6 bases). Trimming stripped 5 bases from V and 11 bases from J, with 18 bases between. Looked up from germline, CDR1 is SGHTA and CDR2 is FQGTGA. The CDR3 spans 13 residues.

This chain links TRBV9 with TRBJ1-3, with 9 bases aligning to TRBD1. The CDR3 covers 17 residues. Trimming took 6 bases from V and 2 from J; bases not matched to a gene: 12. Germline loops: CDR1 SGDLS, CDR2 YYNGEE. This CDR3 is CASTRGQGDFTGNTIYF. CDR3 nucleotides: TGTGCCAGCACGCGGGGACAGGGAGACTTTACTGGAAACACCATATATTTT.

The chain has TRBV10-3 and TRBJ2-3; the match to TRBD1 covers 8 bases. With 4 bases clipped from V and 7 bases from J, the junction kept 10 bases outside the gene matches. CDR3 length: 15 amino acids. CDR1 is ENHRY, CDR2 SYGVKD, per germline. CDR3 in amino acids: CAISGSGQGAYTQYF. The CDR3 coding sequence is TGTGCCATCAGTGGCTCAGGACAGGGAGCTTATACGCAGTATTTT.

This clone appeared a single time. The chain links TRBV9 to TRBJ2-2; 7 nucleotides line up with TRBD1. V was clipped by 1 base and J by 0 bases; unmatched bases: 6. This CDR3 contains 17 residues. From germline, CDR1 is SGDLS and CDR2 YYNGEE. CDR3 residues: CASSVTGQITNTGELFF. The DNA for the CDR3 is TGTGCCAGCAGCGTAACGGGACAGATTACGAACACCGGGGAGCTGTTTTTT.